This TCR beta chain was documented in a study of cytomegalovirus exposure and HLA in healthy donors. J lost 4 bases, V lost 1 base, and 3 bases had no gene match. The length of the CDR3 is 15 residues. Germline loops: CDR1 SGHVS, CDR2 FQNEAQ. This clone was recorded a few times. The PCR ran on 60 Vbeta and 13 Jbeta primers. Clones were read by immunoSEQ multiplex PCR, and TCRdb kept only the in-frame ones, dropping some. The sample records some 80,000 clones, more than 60% being singletons. The chain combines TRBV7-8 with TRBJ2-5, with 10 bases lining up with TRBD2. This TCR came from a human donor in good health. Sequencing input: PBMCs. The CDR3 DNA is TGTGCCAGCAGCTTAGAGCGGGGGGGACGAGAGACCCAGTACTTC. Residues: CASSLERGGRETQYF.